These 14 T cell receptor beta chains were sequenced from one sample in a study of Ad26.COV2.S vaccination and SARS-CoV-2 variants. Treatment described: approximately 18 received Ad26.COV2.S at low or high dose, single or two shots; 5 received placebo; per-sample allocation not given. Following the first vaccine or placebo injection, samples were taken on day 63. Repertoires were generated with immunoSEQ multiplex PCR, while TCRdb's copy carries only in-frame clones and drops some. The table shows 410,000 or so clones, with about 93% occurring only once. The source material was peripheral blood, sampled in a trial of Ad26.COV2.S vaccine versus placebo. The receptors here all came from a person between 18 and 60 years old who received the Ad26.COV2.S COVID-19 vaccine or a placebo.

The chain has TRBV9 and TRBJ1-1; D is possibly TRBD1 (6 bases). The germline gives CDR1 SGDLS, CDR2 YYNGEE. The CDR3 extends over 17 amino acids. V lost 0 bases and J lost 6, with 21 bases in between. The CDR3 nucleotides are TGTGCCAGCAGCGTAGCAGGGGCTGGGGAAGGAAAATCTGAAGCTTTCTTT. This translates into CASSVAGAGEGKSEAFF.

This clone was observed a handful of times. V gene TRBV6-2 or TRBV6-3 combines with J gene TRBJ2-7; possible D gene TRBD1, 6 bases. Trimming shortened V by 5 bases and J by 3 bases, and 11 bases separated the two germline ends. The CDR3 has 13 amino acids. Germline V CDR1 and CDR2: MNHEY, SVGEGT. The CDR3 spells CASSTGTIYEQYF. The DNA for the CDR3 is TGTGCCAGCAGTACCGGGACAATCTACGAGCAGTACTTC.

The chain combines TRBV29-1 with TRBJ1-2; 10 nucleotides line up with TRBD1. V gave up 4 bases and J gave up 2 bases; unmatched junction bases: 4. Germline values: CDR1 SQVTM, CDR2 ANQGSEA. The CDR3 has 14 amino acids. CDR3 protein: CSVGRTGGNYGYTF. For the CDR3, the DNA is TGCAGCGTTGGGCGGACAGGGGGAAACTATGGCTACACCTTC.

The chain has TRBV7-9 and TRBJ1-2; D ambiguous. The CDR3 runs 14 residues. Between the trimmed V and J ends, which lost 3 bases and 8 bases, there was a span of 16 bases. Germline assignment: CDR1 SEHNR and CDR2 FQNEAQ (reference sequence). The CDR3 is CASSLVDPAGGYTF. The CDR3 DNA reads TGTGCCAGCAGCTTGGTGGACCCCGCCGGCGGCTACACCTTC.

The chain is built from TRBV14 and TRBJ2-2; D might be TRBD1 (5 bases). The CDR3 runs to 18 residues. V lost 0 bases and J lost 4, with 18 bases in between. CDR1 and CDR2 (germline): SGHDN, FVKESK. The CDR3 region has the DNA TGTGCCAGCAGCCAAGATCCATGGCAGGGCGCGACCACCGGGGAGCTGTTTTTT. It encodes CASSQDPWQGATTGELFF.

The chain joins TRBV9 to TRBJ2-1; perhaps TRBD2 as D (5 bases). CDR1 is SGDLS, CDR2 YYNGEE, per germline. The ends were cut back, 3 bases at V and 0 bases at J, with 10 bases in the middle. The CDR3 consists of 15 residues. In DNA form, the CDR3 reads TGTGCCAGCAGCGGGAGGTTGAGCTCCTACAATGAGCAGTTCTTC. Its translation: CASSGRLSSYNEQFF. The entire variable domain, with the rest obtained from reference TRBV9 and TRBJ2-1, is as follows: DSGVTQTPKHLITATGQRVTLRCSPRSGDLSVYWYQQSLDQGLQFLIQYYNGEERAKGNILERFSAQQFPDLHSELNLSSLELGDSALYFCASSGRLSSYNEQFFGPGTRLTVL.

The chain combines TRBV30 with TRBJ2-1, with D tentatively TRBD1 (5 bases). The CDR3 is made up of 15 amino acids. Germline V gene sequence: CDR1 GTSNPN, CDR2 SVGIG (reference sequence). V lost 3 bases and J lost 0, with 12 bases in between. The CDR3 spells CAWSEDRSSYNEQFF. As DNA, the CDR3 is TGTGCCTGGAGCGAAGACAGAAGCTCCTACAATGAGCAGTTCTTC.

This CDR3 reads CASSQDGGIRSYEQYF. Here the CDR3 DNA reads TGTGCCAGCAGCCAAGATGGGGGGATAAGGTCCTACGAGCAGTACTTC. The chain couples TRBV14 to TRBJ2-7; D is possibly TRBD2 (6 bases). V dropped 0 bases and J dropped 1 base, with 13 bases sitting between them. Germline V gene data show CDR1 as SGHDN and CDR2 as FVKESK. The CDR3 length is 16 residues.

This sequence joins TRBV2 and TRBJ2-4, with D possibly being TRBD1 or TRBD2 (5 bases each). V lost 7 bases to trimming and J lost 1 base, with 11 bases between them. The germline V gene has CDR1 SNHLY and CDR2 FYNNEI. CDR3 length equals 14 residues. The CDR3, as DNA: TGTGCCAGCACCGACGGGACGGCCAAAAACATTCAGTACTTC. This encodes CASTDGTAKNIQYF.

This chain links TRBV4-1 with TRBJ1-2; 9 positions match TRBD1. Germline-derived CDR1 and CDR2 are MGHRA and YSYEKL. V gave up 4 bases and J gave up 3 bases; unmatched junction bases: 15. The CDR3 loop spans 18 amino acids. The CDR3 loop is CASSLFPGQGVEDYGYTF. CDR3 bases: TGCGCCAGCAGCCTTTTTCCGGGACAGGGAGTGGAGGACTATGGCTACACCTTC.

The CDR3 loop reads CAWSVQWDNSPLHF. CDR3 in DNA: TGTGCCTGGAGTGTACAGTGGGATAATTCACCCCTCCACTTT. This sequence joins TRBV30 and TRBJ1-6; D gene ambiguous. The germline V gene encodes CDR1 GTSNPN and CDR2 SVGIG (reference sequence). Trimming removed 0 bases at V and 5 bases at J, with 8 bases between. The CDR3 is 14 residues long. Filled out from reference TRBV30 and TRBJ1-6, the complete variable domain reads SQTIHQWPATLVQPVGSPLSLECTVEGTSNPNLYWYRQAAGRGLQLLFYSVGIGQISSEVPQNLSASRPQDRQFILSSKKLLLSDSGFYLCAWSVQWDNSPLHFGNGTRLTVT.

This chain connects TRBV7-9 to TRBJ2-2, with D uncertain. This CDR3 contains 13 residues. Germline V CDR1 and CDR2: SEHNR, FQNEAQ (reference sequence). Trimming removed 6 bases from V and 4 bases from J, with 9 bases in between. The CDR3 sequence: CASSQLFTGELFF. CDR3 bases: TGTGCCAGCAGTCAACTATTCACCGGGGAGCTGTTTTTT.

The chain links TRBV6-2 or TRBV6-3 to TRBJ2-7; no clear D gene. The CDR3 runs 16 residues. From germline, CDR1 is MNHEY and CDR2 SVGEGT. V lost 5 bases and J 1 base, leaving 18 bases between the germline ends. CDR3 amino acids: CASSPYLDRNSYEQYF. The CDR3, as DNA: TGTGCCAGCAGTCCGTATCTAGACCGAAATTCCTACGAGCAGTACTTC.

In its sample, this clone was seen once. The CDR3 sequence: CASSLGLSGYGYTF. The CDR3 nucleotides are TGTGCCAGCAGCTTAGGCCTGTCGGGGTATGGCTACACCTTC. J is TRBJ1-2 and V is TRBV7-2; D is unclear. CDR1 is SGHTA, CDR2 FQGNSA, per germline. This CDR3 comprises 14 residues. V shed 1 base and J shed 5 bases, with 11 bases lying between them.